The present T cell receptor beta chain was sequenced within a study of T cells after yellow fever vaccination. Template switching by 5'RACE produced TCR cDNA, adding a universal primer site and UMIs. MiXCR was run by TCRdb on the 5' RACE reads, yielding one entry per CDR3 protein. The repertoire holds some 560,000 distinct CDR3 sequences, roughly 21% seen once, with 13% to 15% in the top ten. In its sample, this clonotype was seen many times. Its cognate antigen is unknown. Regarding the study as a whole: Secondary responses were weaker yet peaked faster, day 5 versus 15. Re-detected after boosting: most primary clones, almost 98% of CD4 and about 85% of CD8. The CD4 and CD8 compartments had a small share of their clonotypes in common.

Germline values: CDR1 DFQATT, CDR2 SNEGSKA (reference sequence). CDR3 length: 12 amino acids. V dropped 4 bases and J dropped 4 bases, with 10 bases sitting between them. The source of this sequence is a man younger than 45 who received the YFV17D yellow fever vaccine. V is TRBV20-1 and J is TRBJ1-2; D call uncertain. The sample in question was PBMCs, obtained 15 days after the yellow fever booster vaccination. This CDR3 is CSANTDPYGYTF. CDR3 nucleotides: TGCAGTGCTAACACAGATCCCTATGGCTACACCTTC.